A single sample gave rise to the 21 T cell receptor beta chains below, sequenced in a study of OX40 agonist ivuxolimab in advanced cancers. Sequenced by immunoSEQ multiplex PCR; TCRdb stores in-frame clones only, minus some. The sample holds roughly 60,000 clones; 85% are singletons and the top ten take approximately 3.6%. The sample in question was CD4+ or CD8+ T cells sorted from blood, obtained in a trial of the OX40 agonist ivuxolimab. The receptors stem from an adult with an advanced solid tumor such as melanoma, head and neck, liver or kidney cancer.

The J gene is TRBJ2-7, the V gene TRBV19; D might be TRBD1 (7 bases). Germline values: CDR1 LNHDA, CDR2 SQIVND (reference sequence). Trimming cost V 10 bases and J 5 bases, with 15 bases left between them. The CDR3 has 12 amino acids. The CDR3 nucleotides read TGTGCCACCAGACAGGGAGGCCACGAGCAGTACTTC. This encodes CATRQGGHEQYF.

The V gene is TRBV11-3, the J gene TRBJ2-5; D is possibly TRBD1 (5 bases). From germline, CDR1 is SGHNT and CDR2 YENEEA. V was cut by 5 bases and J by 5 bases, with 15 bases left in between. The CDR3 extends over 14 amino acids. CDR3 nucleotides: TGTGCCAGCAGCCCCTCCAGGGCGGCCGAGACCCAGTACTTC. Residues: CASSPSRAAETQYF.

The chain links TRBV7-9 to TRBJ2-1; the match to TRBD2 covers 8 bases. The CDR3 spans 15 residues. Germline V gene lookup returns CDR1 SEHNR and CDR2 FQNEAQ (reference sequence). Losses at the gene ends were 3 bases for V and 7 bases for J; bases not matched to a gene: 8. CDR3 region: CASSFPSGGRNEQFF. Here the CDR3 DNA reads TGTGCCAGCAGCTTCCCTTCGGGAGGGCGGAATGAGCAGTTCTTC.

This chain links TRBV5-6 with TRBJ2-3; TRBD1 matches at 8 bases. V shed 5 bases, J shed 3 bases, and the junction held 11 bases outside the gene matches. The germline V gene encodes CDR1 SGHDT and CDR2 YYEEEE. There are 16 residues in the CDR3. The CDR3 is CASRSRVRQGTDTQYF. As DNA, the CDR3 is TGTGCCAGCAGGTCTCGGGTGAGACAGGGGACAGATACGCAGTATTTT. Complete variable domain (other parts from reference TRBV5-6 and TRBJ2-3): DAGVTQSPTHLIKTRGQQVTLRCSPKSGHDTVSWYQQALGQGPQFIFQYYEEEERQRGNFPDRFSGHQFPNYSSELNVNALLLGDSALYLCASRSRVRQGTDTQYFGPGTRLTVL.

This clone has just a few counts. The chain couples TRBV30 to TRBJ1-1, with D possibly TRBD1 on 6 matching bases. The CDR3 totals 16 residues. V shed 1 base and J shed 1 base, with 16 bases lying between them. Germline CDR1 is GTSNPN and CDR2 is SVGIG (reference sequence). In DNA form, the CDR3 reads TGTGCCTGGAGTGCCTGGCGGGACACCGCGAACACTGAAGCTTTCTTT. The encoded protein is CAWSAWRDTANTEAFF.

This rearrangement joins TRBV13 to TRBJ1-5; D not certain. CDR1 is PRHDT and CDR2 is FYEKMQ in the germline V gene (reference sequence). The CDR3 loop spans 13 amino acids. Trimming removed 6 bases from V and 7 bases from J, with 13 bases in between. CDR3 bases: TGTGCCAGCAGTGATGAGGGATACCAGCCCCAGCATTTT. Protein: CASSDEGYQPQHF. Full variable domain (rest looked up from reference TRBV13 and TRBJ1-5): AAGVIQSPRHLIKEKRETATLKCYPIPRHDTVYWYQQGPGQDPQFLISFYEKMQSDKGSIPDRFSAQQFSDYHSELNMSSLELGDSALYFCASSDEGYQPQHFGDGTRLSIL.

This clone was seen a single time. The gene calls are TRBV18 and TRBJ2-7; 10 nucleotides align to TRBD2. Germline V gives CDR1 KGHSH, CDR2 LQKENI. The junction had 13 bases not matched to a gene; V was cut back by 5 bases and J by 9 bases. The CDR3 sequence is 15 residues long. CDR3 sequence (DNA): TGTGCCAGCTCATCCCTAGCGGGGGCCCCCATCGGGCAGTACTTC. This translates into CASSSLAGAPIGQYF.

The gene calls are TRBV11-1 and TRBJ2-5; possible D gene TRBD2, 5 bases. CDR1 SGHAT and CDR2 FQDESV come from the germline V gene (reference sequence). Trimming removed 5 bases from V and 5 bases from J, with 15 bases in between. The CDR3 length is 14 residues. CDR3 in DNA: TGTGCCAGCAGCCGTCCGGGAAGCCGGGAGACCCAGTACTTC. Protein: CASSRPGSRETQYF.

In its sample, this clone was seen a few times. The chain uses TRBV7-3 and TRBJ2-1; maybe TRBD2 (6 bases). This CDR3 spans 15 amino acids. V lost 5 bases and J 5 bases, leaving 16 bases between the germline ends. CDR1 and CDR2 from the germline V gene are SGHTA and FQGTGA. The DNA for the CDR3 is TGTGCCAGCAGCCCACCTCCGGGACTCCACAATGAGCAGTTCTTC. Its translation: CASSPPPGLHNEQFF.

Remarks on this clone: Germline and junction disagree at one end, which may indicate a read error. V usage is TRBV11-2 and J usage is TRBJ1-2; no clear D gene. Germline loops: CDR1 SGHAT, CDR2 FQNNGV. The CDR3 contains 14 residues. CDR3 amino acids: CASSRPPENYDYTF. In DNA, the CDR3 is TGTGCCAGCAGCCGACCCCCAGAGAACTATGACTACACCTTC.

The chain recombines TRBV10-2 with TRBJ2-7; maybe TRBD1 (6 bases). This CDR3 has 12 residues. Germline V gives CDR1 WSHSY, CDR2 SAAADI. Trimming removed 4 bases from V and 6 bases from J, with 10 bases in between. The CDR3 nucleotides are TGCGCCAGCAGTGTCAGGGGTGTCGAGCAGTACTTC. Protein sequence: CASSVRGVEQYF.

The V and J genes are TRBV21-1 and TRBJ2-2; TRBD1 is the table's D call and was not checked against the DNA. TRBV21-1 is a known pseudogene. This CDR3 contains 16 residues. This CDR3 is CASTSKRQGNTGELFF. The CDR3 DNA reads TGTGCCAGCACCTCAAAAAGACAGGGAAACACCGGGGAGCTGTTTTTT.

The CDR3 reads CASSLGGRGTGTEAFF. CDR3 coding DNA: TGTGCCAGCAGCTTAGGAGGCAGGGGGACTGGCACTGAAGCTTTCTTT. V usage is TRBV11-2 and J usage is TRBJ1-1; 7 nucleotides agree with TRBD1. Trimming at V came to 1 base and at J to 4 bases, leaving 9 bases not matched to a gene. The CDR3 is 16 residues long. Looked up from germline, CDR1 is SGHAT and CDR2 is FQNNGV.

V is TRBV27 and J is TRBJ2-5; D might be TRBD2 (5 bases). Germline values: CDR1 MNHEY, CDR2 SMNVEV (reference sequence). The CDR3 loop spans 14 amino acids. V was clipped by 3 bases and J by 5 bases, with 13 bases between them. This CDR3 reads CASSLEAGVETQYF. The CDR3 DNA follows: TGTGCCAGCAGTTTGGAGGCAGGTGTGGAGACCCAGTACTTC.

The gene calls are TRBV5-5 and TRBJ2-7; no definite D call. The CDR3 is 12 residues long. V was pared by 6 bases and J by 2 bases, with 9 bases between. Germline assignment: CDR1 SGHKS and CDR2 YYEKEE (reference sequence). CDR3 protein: CASTPAPYEQYF. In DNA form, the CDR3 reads TGTGCCAGCACCCCAGCCCCCTACGAGCAGTACTTC.

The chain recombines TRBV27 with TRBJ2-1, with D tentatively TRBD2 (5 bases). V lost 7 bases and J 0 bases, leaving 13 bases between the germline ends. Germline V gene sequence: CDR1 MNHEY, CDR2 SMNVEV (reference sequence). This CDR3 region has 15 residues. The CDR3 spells CASIDGGSSYNEQFF. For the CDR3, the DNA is TGTGCCAGCATTGATGGTGGGAGCTCCTACAATGAGCAGTTCTTC.

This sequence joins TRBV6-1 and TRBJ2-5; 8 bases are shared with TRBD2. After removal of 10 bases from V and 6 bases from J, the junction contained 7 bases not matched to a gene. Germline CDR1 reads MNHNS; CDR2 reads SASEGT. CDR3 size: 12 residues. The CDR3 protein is CATVGGAKTQYF. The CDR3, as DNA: TGTGCCACCGTCGGGGGGGCCAAGACCCAGTACTTC.

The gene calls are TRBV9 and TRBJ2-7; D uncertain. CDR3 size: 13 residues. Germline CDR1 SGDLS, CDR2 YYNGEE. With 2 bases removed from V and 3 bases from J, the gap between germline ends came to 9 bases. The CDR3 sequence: CASSVDRDYEQYF. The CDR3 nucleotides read TGTGCCAGCAGCGTGGATAGGGACTACGAGCAGTACTTC.

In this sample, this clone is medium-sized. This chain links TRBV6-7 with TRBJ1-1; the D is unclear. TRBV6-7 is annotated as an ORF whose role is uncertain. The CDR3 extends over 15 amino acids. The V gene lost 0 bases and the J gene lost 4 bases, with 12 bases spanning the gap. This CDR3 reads CASSYSNGGPTEAFF. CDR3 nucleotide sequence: TGTGCCAGCAGTTACTCGAACGGCGGGCCCACTGAAGCTTTCTTT.

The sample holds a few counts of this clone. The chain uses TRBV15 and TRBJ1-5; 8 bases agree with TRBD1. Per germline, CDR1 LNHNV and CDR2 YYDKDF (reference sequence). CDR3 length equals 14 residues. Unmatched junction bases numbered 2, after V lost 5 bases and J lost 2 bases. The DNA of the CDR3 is TGTGCCACCAGCGGACAGGGAGGCAATCAGCCCCAGCATTTT. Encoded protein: CATSGQGGNQPQHF. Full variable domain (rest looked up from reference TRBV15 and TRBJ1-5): DAMVIQNPRYQVTQFGKPVTLSCSQTLNHNVMYWYQQKSSQAPKLLFHYYDKDFNNEADTPDNFQSRRPNTSFCFLDIRSPGLGDTAMYLCATSGQGGNQPQHFGDGTRLSIL.

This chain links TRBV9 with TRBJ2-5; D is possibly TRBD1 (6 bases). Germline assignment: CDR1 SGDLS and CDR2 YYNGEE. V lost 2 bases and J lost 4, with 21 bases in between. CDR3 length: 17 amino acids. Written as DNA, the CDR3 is TGTGCCAGCAGCGTCGGGGCATCTGAACAGGGAAGAGAGACCCAGTACTTC. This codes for CASSVGASEQGRETQYF.